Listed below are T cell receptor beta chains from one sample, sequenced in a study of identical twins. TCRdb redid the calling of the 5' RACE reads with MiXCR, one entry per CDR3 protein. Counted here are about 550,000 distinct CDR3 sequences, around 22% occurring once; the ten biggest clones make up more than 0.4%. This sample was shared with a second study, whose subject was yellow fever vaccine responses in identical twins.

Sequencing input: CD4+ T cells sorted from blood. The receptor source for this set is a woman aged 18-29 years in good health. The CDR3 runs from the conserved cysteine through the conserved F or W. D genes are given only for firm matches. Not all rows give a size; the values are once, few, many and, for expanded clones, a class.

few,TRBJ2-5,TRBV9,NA,CASSTEGRQETQYF,TGTGCCAGCAGCACCGAGGGGCGGCAAGAGACCCAGTACTTC
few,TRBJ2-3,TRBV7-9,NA,CASSLSLEDTQYF,TGTGCCAGCAGCTTAAGTCTCGAGGATACGCAGTATTTT
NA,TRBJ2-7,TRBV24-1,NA,CATSDRGTSSEQYF,TGTGCCACCAGTGACCGGGGGACTTCTAGCGAGCAGTACTTC
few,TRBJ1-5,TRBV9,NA,CASSRSNQPQHF,TGTGCCAGCTCTCGGAGCAATCAGCCCCAGCATTTT
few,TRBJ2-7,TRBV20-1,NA,CSASRGLASYEQYF,TGCAGTGCTAGCAGGGGCCTAGCCTCCTACGAGCAGTACTTC
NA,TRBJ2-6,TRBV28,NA,CARSPEDSGANVLTF,TGTGCCCGCAGTCCAGAAGACTCTGGGGCCAACGTCCTGACTTTC
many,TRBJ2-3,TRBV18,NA,CASSPRQGTDTQYF,TGTGCCAGCAGCCCAAGACAGGGCACAGATACGCAGTATTTT
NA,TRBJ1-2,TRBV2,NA,CASSGEPYGYTF,TGTGCCAGCAGTGGTGAACCCTATGGCTACACCTTC
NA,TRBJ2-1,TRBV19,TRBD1,CASRSGTENNEQFF,TGTGCCAGTAGATCCGGGACAGAAAACAATGAGCAGTTCTTC
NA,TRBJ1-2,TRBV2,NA,CASTGEAYGYTF,TGTGCCAGCACAGGGGAAGCCTATGGCTACACCTTC
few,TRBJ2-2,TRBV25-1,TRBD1,CASSAPRGSGELFF,TGTGCCAGCAGTGCACCCAGGGGGTCCGGGGAGCTGTTTTTT
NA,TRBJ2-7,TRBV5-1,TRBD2,CASSLDGTRVDEQYF,TGCGCCAGCAGCTTGGATGGGACTAGAGTCGACGAGCAGTACTTC
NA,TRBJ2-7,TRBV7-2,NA,CASSSRAATSYEQYF,TGTGCCAGCAGCTCGAGAGCGGCCACCTCCTACGAGCAGTACTTC
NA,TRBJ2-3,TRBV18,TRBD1,CASSMTGPEDTQYF,TGTGCCAGCTCGATGACAGGGCCGGAAGATACGCAGTATTTT
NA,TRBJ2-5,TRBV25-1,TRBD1,CASSTRAGTGAEGTQYF,TGTGCCAGCAGTACCCGTGCCGGGACAGGGGCGGAGGGGACCCAGTACTTC
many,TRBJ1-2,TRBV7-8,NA,CASSFNQGGGYTF,TGTGCCAGCAGCTTCAATCAAGGGGGTGGCTACACCTTC
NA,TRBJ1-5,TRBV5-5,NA,CASSVRGEGNQPQHF,TGTGCCAGCAGCGTCCGGGGGGAGGGAAATCAGCCCCAGCATTTT
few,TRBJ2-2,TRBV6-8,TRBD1,CASSPSGTGTGELFF,TGTGCCAGCAGCCCCTCCGGGACAGGGACCGGGGAGCTGTTTTTT
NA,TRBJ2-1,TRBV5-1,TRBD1,CATNPGTGGLNEQFF,TGCGCCACCAACCCCGGGACAGGGGGCCTCAATGAGCAGTTCTTC
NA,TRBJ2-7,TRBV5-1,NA,CASSSGLSSYEQYF,TGCGCCAGCAGCTCAGGGTTGAGCTCCTACGAGCAGTACTTC
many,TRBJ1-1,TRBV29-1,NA,CSVLDRNTEAFF,TGCAGCGTGCTGGACAGGAACACTGAAGCTTTCTTT
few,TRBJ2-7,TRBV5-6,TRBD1,CASSSPQGTYEQYF,TGTGCCAGCAGCTCACCACAGGGGACCTACGAGCAGTACTTC
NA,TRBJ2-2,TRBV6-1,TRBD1,CASRRTKTGGANTGELFF,TGTGCCAGCAGGAGGACGAAAACAGGGGGAGCGAACACCGGGGAGCTGTTTTTT
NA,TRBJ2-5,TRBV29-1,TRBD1,CSVGWDSRRQYF,TGCAGCGTGGGGTGGGACAGCCGCAGGCAGTACTTC
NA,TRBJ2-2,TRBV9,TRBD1,CASSVMPGQGSTGELFF,TGTGCCAGCAGCGTTATGCCGGGACAGGGCTCCACCGGGGAGCTGTTTTTT
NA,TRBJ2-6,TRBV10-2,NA,CASRGLSGANVLTF,TGCGCCAGCAGAGGTTTGTCTGGGGCCAACGTCCTGACTTTC
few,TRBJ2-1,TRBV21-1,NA,CASSTKAGPTDPHYNEQFF,TGTGCCAGCAGCACAAAAGCCGGTCCTACAGATCCGCACTACAATGAGCAGTTCTTC
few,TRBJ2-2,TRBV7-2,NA,CASSKQGTGELFF,TGTGCCAGCAGCAAACAGGGAACCGGGGAGCTGTTTTTT
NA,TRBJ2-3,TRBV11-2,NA,CASSLGGSENTQYF,TGTGCCAGCAGCTTAGGGGGGTCCGAGAATACGCAGTATTTT
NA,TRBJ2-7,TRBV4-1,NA,CASSQDVASEQYF,TGCGCCAGCAGCCAAGATGTGGCAAGCGAGCAGTACTTC
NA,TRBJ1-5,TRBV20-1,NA,CSARDFPNQPQHF,TGCAGTGCTAGAGATTTTCCGAATCAGCCCCAGCATTTT
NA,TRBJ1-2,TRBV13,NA,CASSLGHGYYGYTF,TGTGCCAGCAGCTTAGGACACGGGTACTATGGCTACACCTTC
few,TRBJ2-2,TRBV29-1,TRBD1,CSVEDPRQGPTGELFF,TGCAGCGTTGAAGATCCTCGACAGGGTCCAACCGGGGAGCTGTTTTTT
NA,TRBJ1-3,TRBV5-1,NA,CASRVGDSGNTIYF,TGCGCCAGCAGAGTTGGGGACTCTGGAAACACCATATATTTT
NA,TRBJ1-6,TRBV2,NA,CASRVSYNSPLHF,TGTGCCAGCAGGGTATCCTATAATTCACCCCTCCACTTT
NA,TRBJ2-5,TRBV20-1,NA,CSARGRAETQYF,TGCAGTGCTAGAGGCCGTGCAGAGACCCAGTACTTC
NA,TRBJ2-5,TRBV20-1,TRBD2,CSAREGRGIGETQYF,TGCAGTGCTAGGGAAGGGCGGGGGATAGGGGAGACCCAGTACTTC
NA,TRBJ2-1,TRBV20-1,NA,CSARDLGPINNEQFF,TGCAGTGCTAGAGATCTCGGACCTATAAACAATGAGCAGTTCTTC
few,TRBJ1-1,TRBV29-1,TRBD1,CSGGQGLPTEAFF,TGCAGCGGAGGACAGGGATTACCCACTGAAGCTTTCTTT
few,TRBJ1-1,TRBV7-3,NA,CASSPNSGGAEAFF,TGTGCCAGCAGCCCCAACAGCGGTGGGGCTGAAGCTTTCTTT
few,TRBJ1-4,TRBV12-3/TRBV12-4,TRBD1,CASRDRAEKLFF,TGTGCCAGCAGGGACAGGGCGGAAAAACTGTTTTTT
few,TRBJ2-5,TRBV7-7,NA,CASSLRAREQETQYF,TGTGCCAGCAGCCTTAGGGCTAGGGAGCAAGAGACCCAGTACTTC
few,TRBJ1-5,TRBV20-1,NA,CSARDPGGAPRQPQHF,TGCAGTGCTAGAGATCCAGGAGGGGCCCCCCGTCAGCCCCAGCATTTT
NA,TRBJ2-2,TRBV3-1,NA,CASSQGAGTVELFF,TGTGCCAGCAGCCAAGGAGCAGGGACCGTGGAGCTGTTTTTT
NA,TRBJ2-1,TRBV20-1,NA,CSARGSQNEQFF,TGCAGTGCTAGAGGGAGTCAGAATGAGCAGTTCTTC
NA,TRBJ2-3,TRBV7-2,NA,CASSFRDHTDTQYF,TGTGCCAGCAGCTTCCGGGACCACACAGATACGCAGTATTTT
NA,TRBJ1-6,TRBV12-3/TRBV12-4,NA,CASSLEGTPLHF,TGTGCCAGCAGTTTAGAGGGGACACCCCTCCACTTT
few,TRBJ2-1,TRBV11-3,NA,CASGKMDEQFF,TGTGCCAGCGGCAAGATGGATGAGCAGTTCTTC
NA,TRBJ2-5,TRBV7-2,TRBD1,CASSLVAGGAETQYF,TGTGCCAGCAGCTTAGTGGCAGGGGGCGCAGAGACCCAGTACTTC
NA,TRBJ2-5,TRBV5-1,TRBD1,CASSLGPGTGDF,TGCGCCAGCAGCTTGGGCCCCGGGACAGGAGACTTC
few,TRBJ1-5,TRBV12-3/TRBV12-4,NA,CASSSDSSNQPQHF,TGTGCCAGCAGTTCCGACAGTAGCAATCAGCCCCAGCATTTT